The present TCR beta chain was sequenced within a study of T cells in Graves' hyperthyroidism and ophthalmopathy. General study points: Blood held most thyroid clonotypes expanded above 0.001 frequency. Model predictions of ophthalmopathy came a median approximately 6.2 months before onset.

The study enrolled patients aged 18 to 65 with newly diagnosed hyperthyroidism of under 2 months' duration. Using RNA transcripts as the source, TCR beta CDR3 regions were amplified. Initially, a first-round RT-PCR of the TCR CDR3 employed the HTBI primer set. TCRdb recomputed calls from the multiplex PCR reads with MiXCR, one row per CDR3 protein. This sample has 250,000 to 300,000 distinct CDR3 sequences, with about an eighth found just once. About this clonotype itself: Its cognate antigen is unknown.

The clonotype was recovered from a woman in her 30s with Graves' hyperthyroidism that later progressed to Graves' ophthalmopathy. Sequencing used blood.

The CDR3 bases are TGTGCCAGCAGTTACGGGGGGGTCATTCAGTACTTC. It yields the protein CASSYGGVIQYF. The J gene is TRBJ2-4, the V gene TRBV6-2 or TRBV6-3; 7 nucleotides agree with TRBD2. V was clipped by 2 bases and J by 9 bases; unmatched bases: 1. Germline V gene data show CDR1 as MNHEY and CDR2 as SVGEGT. This CDR3 contains 12 residues.